The 20 T cell receptor beta chains below come from one sample, sequenced in a study of CXCR3-negative and CXCR3-positive naive CD8 T cells. TRB cDNA libraries were made by UMI-labeled 5' RACE. From its re-call of the 5' RACE reads, TCRdb lists each CDR3 protein once, without DNA. The sample has 75,000 to 100,000 distinct CDR3 sequences. Sequencing was done on a sample of naive CXCR3- CD8+ T cells from blood. Subset here: CD45RO-CCR7+CD27+CD95- naive CD8+ T cells lacking CXCR3 (TNR3-). The receptor source for this set is a human donor in good health. Some clones in this sample may be carry-over from other donors' samples.

This chain uses TRBV6-5 with TRBJ2-2; without DNA, the TCRdb call of TRBD1 cannot be checked. The V gene's germline CDR1 is MNHEY and CDR2 SVGAGI. This CDR3 comprises 19 residues. CDR3 in amino acids: CASSFRVGAEIVPRRELFF.

This chain uses TRBV3-1 with TRBJ1-1; the TCRdb D gene call, TRBD1, has no DNA to confirm it. The CDR3 spans 17 residues. CDR1 is LGHDT, CDR2 YNNKEL, per germline (reference sequence). Here the CDR3 reads CASSQEGRGVGDTEAFF.

The chain uses TRBV10-3 and TRBJ2-7; without DNA, the TCRdb call of TRBD1 cannot be checked. Germline V lookup: CDR1 ENHRY, CDR2 SYGVKD. The CDR3 is made up of 14 amino acids. This CDR3 reads CAISRAGDSDEQYF.

V usage is TRBV6-2 or TRBV6-3 and J usage is TRBJ1-1; TCRdb's D call, TRBD1, is unchecked because there is no DNA. This CDR3 is 14 amino acids long. Germline assignment: CDR1 MNHEY and CDR2 SVGEGT. The chain's CDR3 is CASSYSGTVTEAFF.

The J gene is TRBJ2-5, the V gene TRBV7-8; TCRdb's assignment of TRBD1 cannot be checked, as there is no DNA. The CDR3 extends over 13 amino acids. Per germline, CDR1 SGHVS and CDR2 FQNEAQ. The CDR3 sequence is CASGGQGQETQYF.

J is TRBJ2-2 and V is TRBV29-1; lacking DNA, the TRBD2 call made by TCRdb goes unchecked. This CDR3 spans 15 amino acids. Germline assignment: CDR1 SQVTM and CDR2 ANQGSEA. The CDR3 spells CSALLAGDHTGELFF.

This chain joins TRBV24-1 and TRBJ2-3; lacking DNA, the TRBD1 call made by TCRdb goes unchecked. From germline, CDR1 is KGHDR and CDR2 SFDVKD. This CDR3 is built from 12 residues. The CDR3: CATSDLGGTQYF.

CDR3 in amino acids: CASSERTDGETQYF. The rearrangement uses TRBV11-1 and TRBJ2-5; the TRBD1 assignment by TCRdb is unverifiable without DNA. The CDR3 runs 14 residues. CDR1 is SGHAT and CDR2 is FQDESV in the germline V gene (reference sequence).

The chain links TRBV29-1 to TRBJ1-4. The germline V gene encodes CDR1 SQVTM and CDR2 ANQGSEA. The CDR3 covers 12 residues. The CDR3 sequence is CSVTATNEKQFF.

CDR3 residues: CASSQEVSTDTQYF. The chain links TRBV4-1 to TRBJ2-3. Germline CDR1 MGHRA, CDR2 YSYEKL. This CDR3 region has 14 residues.

The chain employs TRBV7-6 and TRBJ2-7. This CDR3 is 15 amino acids long. Germline CDR1 and CDR2: SGHVS and FNYEAQ. CDR3 residues: CASSLTGSDTYEQYF.

The chain is built from TRBV29-1 and TRBJ1-1. The CDR3 spans 11 residues. Germline lookup yields CDR1 SQVTM and CDR2 ANQGSEA. CDR3 residues: CSAEPDTEAFF.

This chain links TRBV29-1 with TRBJ2-1. Germline V gene sequence: CDR1 SQVTM, CDR2 ANQGSEA. The CDR3 has 13 residues. The CDR3 loop is CSAHFDGYNEQFF.

The gene calls are TRBV5-1 and TRBJ2-6. CDR3 length: 16 amino acids. Germline CDR1 SGHRS, CDR2 YFSETQ. CDR3 in amino acids: CASADFPAAGANVLTF.

The chain recombines TRBV28 with TRBJ2-5; TCRdb picks TRBD1, but there is no DNA to check that call. The CDR3 extends over 13 amino acids. Germline lookup yields CDR1 MDHEN and CDR2 SYDVKM. CDR3 in amino acids: CASTFGAQETQYF.

This rearrangement joins TRBV12-3 or TRBV12-4 to TRBJ2-7; TCRdb proposes TRBD1, but this gene call is untestable without DNA. The CDR3 consists of 14 residues. CDR3 residues: CASSLVTGFYEQYF.

The chain joins TRBV6-6 to TRBJ1-3; the TCRdb D gene call, TRBD1, has no DNA to confirm it. Germline V lookup: CDR1 MNHNY, CDR2 SVGAGI (reference sequence). The CDR3 has 16 residues. The CDR3: CASSPTGGETGNTIYF.

This chain joins TRBV7-9 and TRBJ1-1. The CDR3 length is 17 residues. The germline CDR1 and CDR2 sequences are SEHNR and FQNEAQ (reference sequence). The CDR3 sequence is CASSDDPIKSMNTEAFF.

The genes are TRBV14 and TRBJ2-3; TCRdb returns TRBD1, unconfirmable since there is no DNA. CDR3 length: 13 residues. CDR1 and CDR2 (germline): SGHDN, FVKESK. Here the CDR3 reads CASSPGQTDTQYF.

The CDR3 spells CASSEWRLAGRGGSYNEQFF. This chain connects TRBV2 to TRBJ2-1; TCRdb names TRBD2, which stays unverified in the absence of DNA. The CDR3 totals 20 residues. Germline values: CDR1 SNHLY, CDR2 FYNNEI.